Listed below are T cell receptor beta chains from one sample, sequenced in a study of T cells in narcolepsy. Produced via immunoSEQ multiplex PCR; TCRdb's table is partial and in-frame only. The sample holds fewer than 35,000 clones; 82% are singletons and the top ten take roughly 2.6%. Sequenced input: CD45RA- memory CD4+ T cells from PBMCs. The receptors derive from a human donor with narcolepsy. Each CDR3 is given with its conserved first and last residue. The D gene is left open where the match is weak. The size of a clone is reported for some rows only, either as once, few or many, or as a class for expanded clones.

v_call	d_call	j_call	clone_size	cdr3_nt	cdr3_aa
TRBV29-1	.	TRBJ1-1	.	TGCAGCGTTGAGGAGTCAGTCGAAGCTTTCTTT	CSVEESVEAFF
TRBV10-2	.	TRBJ2-3	.	TGCGCCAGCAGTGTCCACACAGATACGCAGTATTTT	CASSVHTDTQYF
TRBV6-5	.	TRBJ1-5	few	TGTGCCAGCAGCCCGACGGGGAGTAGAAATCAGCCCCAGCATTTT	CASSPTGSRNQPQHF
TRBV7-9	.	TRBJ2-5	.	TGTGCCAGCAGCTTAGCAGGCGGTGTGGAGGAAGAGACCCAGTACTTC	CASSLAGGVEEETQYF
TRBV10-2	TRBD2	TRBJ2-1	once	TGCGCCAGCCTAGGGGTACTAGCGGGTGAGAACAATGAGCAGTTCTTC	CASLGVLAGENNEQFF
TRBV27	.	TRBJ2-7	.	TGTGCCAGCAGTTCCAAGACCGGTACCTACGAGCAGTACTTC	CASSSKTGTYEQYF
TRBV5-1	.	TRBJ2-1	once	TGCGCCAGCAGCTTGGAACCAGGGACAAATGAGCAGTTCTTC	CASSLEPGTNEQFF
TRBV7-9	.	TRBJ1-1	.	TGTGCCGGGGACCCAAAACCCTCCATGAACACTGAAGCTTTCTTT	CAGDPKPSMNTEAFF
TRBV20-1	.	TRBJ2-5	.	TGCGGCTCGGCTGTTCAAGAGACCCAGTACTTC	CGSAVQETQYF
TRBV9	.	TRBJ2-3	.	TGTGCCAGCAGCCGACAGGGCACAGATACGCAGTATTTT	CASSRQGTDTQYF
TRBV5-1	.	TRBJ2-1	.	TGCGCCAGCAGCTTGGGACAGGATCACAATGAGCAGTTCTTC	CASSLGQDHNEQFF
TRBV2	.	TRBJ2-7	.	TGTGCCAGCAGTGAGGGCCCTTACGGGGAGCAGTACTTC	CASSEGPYGEQYF
TRBV7-8	.	TRBJ2-2	.	TGTGCCAGCAGCCGACCGGGACAACTCACCGGGGAGCTGTTTTTT	CASSRPGQLTGELFF
TRBV5-4	.	TRBJ1-2	.	TGTGCCAGCAGCTTCAGCGTCGGGAATGGCTACACCTTC	CASSFSVGNGYTF
TRBV5-3	TRBD1	TRBJ1-3	.	TGTGCCAGAAGCTGGTTGGTCAGGGACAGGGGAAGAAACACCATATATTTT	CARSWLVRDRGRNTIYF
TRBV12-5	.	TRBJ2-7	.	TGTGCTAGTGGTTTGCAACCTTCCTACGAGCAGTACTTC	CASGLQPSYEQYF
TRBV6-1	.	TRBJ1-1	.	TGTGCCAGCAGAATACTGACAGAGAACACTGAAGCTTTCTTT	CASRILTENTEAFF
TRBV5-1	.	TRBJ2-1	.	TGCGCCAGCAGCATGCGAGCCACGGGGAGGTACTACAATGAGCAGTTCTTC	CASSMRATGRYYNEQFF
TRBV5-1	TRBD1	TRBJ2-1	.	TGCGCCAGCAGCTTGGGGGGGACAGGGGCCCTCTCCTACAATGAGCAGTTCTTC	CASSLGGTGALSYNEQFF
TRBV7-6	.	TRBJ2-7	once	TGTGCCAGCAGCTTAGATAGCGGCCCCTACGAGCAGTACTTC	CASSLDSGPYEQYF
TRBV6-1	TRBD1	TRBJ2-1	.	TGTGCCAGCAATACAGGGGGCTCCTACAATGAGCAGTTCTTC	CASNTGGSYNEQFF
TRBV28	.	TRBJ2-3	.	TGTGCCAGCCAATCACTCACAGATACGCAGTATTTT	CASQSLTDTQYF
TRBV6-5	.	TRBJ2-7	.	TGTGCCAGCAGTGAAGGGCGGGGGCCCTACGAGCAGTACTTC	CASSEGRGPYEQYF
TRBV28	.	TRBJ2-3	.	TGTGCCAGCCATTGGGGGGGCACAGATACGCAGTATTTT	CASHWGGTDTQYF
TRBV18	TRBD1	TRBJ1-6	.	TGTGCCAGCTCATCAAGACAGGGGGCCTACTCCTATAATTCACCCCTCCACTTT	CASSSRQGAYSYNSPLHF
TRBV28	.	TRBJ2-2	.	TGTGCCAGCAGTTCCCCCGGGACTGGCGGCACCGGGGAGCTGTTTTTT	CASSSPGTGGTGELFF
TRBV28	.	TRBJ2-2	.	TGTGCCAGCAGTCCCGTTTTCCCGAACACCGGGGAGCTGTTTTTT	CASSPVFPNTGELFF
TRBV25-1	.	TRBJ2-3	.	TGTGCCAGCAGTACCCCGACAGGACTTAGCACAGATACGCAGTATTTT	CASSTPTGLSTDTQYF
TRBV18	TRBD1	TRBJ2-5	.	TGTGCCAGCTCTCAACACAGGGGGCAAGAGACCCAGTACTTC	CASSQHRGQETQYF
TRBV18	.	TRBJ1-1	.	TGTGCCAGCTCACCCTCCGGAAAGAACACTGAAGCTTTCTTT	CASSPSGKNTEAFF
TRBV7-2	.	TRBJ2-3	.	TGTGCCAGCAGAATAAGCACAGATACGCAGTATTTT	CASRISTDTQYF
TRBV5-1	TRBD1	TRBJ2-2	.	TGCGCCAGCAGCCGGGACAGACCTACCGGGGAGCTGTTTTTT	CASSRDRPTGELFF
TRBV29-1	TRBD1	TRBJ1-2	.	TGCAGCGTTGAACCCGACAGGGAGGGGAGCTACACCTTC	CSVEPDREGSYTF
TRBV12-5	.	TRBJ2-7	.	TGTGCTAGTGGTTTGGGTGGACCGCGGGGAGAGCAGTACTTC	CASGLGGPRGEQYF
TRBV21-1	.	TRBJ2-7	.	TGTGCCAGCAGCAAAGGCGACGTCCCCTACGAGCAGTACTTC	CASSKGDVPYEQYF
TRBV28	.	TRBJ2-3	.	TGTGCCAGCATTAGTACAGATACGCAGTATTTT	CASISTDTQYF
TRBV19	.	TRBJ2-1	.	TGTGCCAGTAGTATAGCGTCCTACAATGAGCAGTTCTTC	CASSIASYNEQFF
TRBV5-6	TRBD1	TRBJ2-7	few	TGTGCCAGCAGCTTGGGGACAGGGGGGGCCTACGAGCAGTACTTC	CASSLGTGGAYEQYF
TRBV5-1	.	TRBJ1-1	.	TGCGCCAGCAGCTCCCAGGGAGGATTCACTGAAGCTTTCTTT	CASSSQGGFTEAFF
TRBV7-9	TRBD2	TRBJ2-7	.	TGTGCCAGCAGCTTCTCTAGCGGGCCTACCTACGAGCAGTACTTC	CASSFSSGPTYEQYF
TRBV11-2	.	TRBJ2-2	.	TGTGCCAGCAGCTTATATGCTGGAGACACCGGGGAGCTGTTTTTT	CASSLYAGDTGELFF